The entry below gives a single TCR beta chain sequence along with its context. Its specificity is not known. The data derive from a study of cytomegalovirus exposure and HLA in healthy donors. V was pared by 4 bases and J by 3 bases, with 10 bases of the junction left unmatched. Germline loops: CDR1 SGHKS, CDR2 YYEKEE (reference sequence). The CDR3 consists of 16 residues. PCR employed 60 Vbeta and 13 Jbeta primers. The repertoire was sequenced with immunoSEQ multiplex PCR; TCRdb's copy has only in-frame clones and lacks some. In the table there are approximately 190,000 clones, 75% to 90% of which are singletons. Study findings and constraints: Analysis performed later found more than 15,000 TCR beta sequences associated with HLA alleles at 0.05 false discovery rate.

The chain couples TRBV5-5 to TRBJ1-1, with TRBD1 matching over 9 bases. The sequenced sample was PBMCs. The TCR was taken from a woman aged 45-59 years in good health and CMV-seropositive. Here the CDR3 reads CASSPDTGGLDTEAFF. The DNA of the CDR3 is TGTGCCAGCAGCCCCGACACAGGGGGCTTAGACACTGAAGCTTTCTTT.